Listed below are T cell receptor beta chains from one sample, sequenced in a study of regulatory T cells in long-lasting Graves disease. One entry per CDR3 protein results from TCRdb running MiXCR on the multiplex PCR reads. The sample has about 620,000 distinct CDR3 sequences; roughly 15% are singletons. This same sample was also taken into another study, of T cells in Graves' hyperthyroidism and ophthalmopathy.

The material was peripheral blood mononuclear cells (PBMCs), obtained at new diagnosis, from a patient treated with antithyroid drugs. These receptors all come from a woman in her 30s with Graves disease. Both conserved end residues are part of each CDR3. The D gene is left open where the match is weak. Not all rows give a size; the values are once, few, many and, for expanded clones, a class.

TRBV2	many	NA	TRBJ2-1	TGTGCCAGCAGGATGCTCCACCAGGAGCAGTTCTTC	CASRMLHQEQFF
TRBV30	few	NA	TRBJ1-4	TGTGCCTCGACGGAGATCATCCGGGGATACGAAAAACTGTTTTTT	CASTEIIRGYEKLFF
TRBV20-1	many	NA	TRBJ2-1	TGCAGTGCTAGGGGCGGGTCGACATCCTACAATGAGCAGTTCTTC	CSARGGSTSYNEQFF
TRBV4-2	few	TRBD2	TRBJ2-1	TGTGCCAGCAGCCAAGGGCAGAATACGGGGGGGGAGCAGTTCTTC	CASSQGQNTGGEQFF
TRBV29-1	many	NA	TRBJ1-1	TGCAGCGGCATCGGGGTGGGCACTGAAGCTTTCTTT	CSGIGVGTEAFF
TRBV6-1	many	NA	TRBJ1-5	TGTGCCACCTCGGTAGTTACTGATCAGCCCCAGCATTTT	CATSVVTDQPQHF
TRBV18	NA	TRBD1	TRBJ1-1	TGTGCCAGCTCACCTCCTACGAGCCGGGACAGAGGCACTGAAGCTTTCTTT	CASSPPTSRDRGTEAFF
TRBV9	once	NA	TRBJ2-7	TGTGCCAGCAGCGTAGCGGCAGGCTACGGGCAGTACTTC	CASSVAAGYGQYF
TRBV12-3/TRBV12-4	few	NA	TRBJ2-5	TGTGCCGGCAGTTACCGGGAGACCCAGTACTTC	CAGSYRETQYF
TRBV6-1	many	TRBD1	TRBJ2-7	TGTGCCAGCAGTCGCGACAGGGGAGCATCCTACGAGCAGTACTTC	CASSRDRGASYEQYF
TRBV29-1	many	TRBD2	TRBJ2-7	TGCAGCGCCTTAGCGGGGTCGACGGTGCAGTACTTC	CSALAGSTVQYF
TRBV5-1	few	TRBD1	TRBJ1-1	TGCGCCAGCACCCTAGGACAGGGGGACGGTTCTGAAGCTTTCTTT	CASTLGQGDGSEAFF
TRBV28	few	NA	TRBJ1-3	TGTGCCAGCTCATATCGGGTGCAAACGGCAGGCACCATATATTTT	CASSYRVQTAGTIYF
TRBV28	many	NA	TRBJ1-2	TGTGCCAGCAGTGCGACGGGTGACTATGGCTACACCTTC	CASSATGDYGYTF
TRBV19	once	NA	TRBJ2-7	TGTGCCAGTTTGGACAACTCCTACGAGCAGTACTTC	CASLDNSYEQYF
TRBV30	few	NA	TRBJ1-1	TGTGCCTGGAGTCCTTGGGGGGGAACTGAAGCTTTCTTT	CAWSPWGGTEAFF
TRBV28	many	TRBD1	TRBJ2-1	TGTGCCAGCACTAAACTCCAGGGGGTTGGATACAATGAGCAGTTCTTC	CASTKLQGVGYNEQFF
TRBV2	NA	NA	TRBJ2-3	TGTGCCAGCAGTGAGGGGTATAGGGTGGCAGATACGCAGTATTTT	CASSEGYRVADTQYF
TRBV2	NA	NA	TRBJ2-6	TGTGCCAGCAGGAAAGGACTCCTTGGCTCTGGGGCCAACGTCCTGACTTTC	CASRKGLLGSGANVLTF
TRBV7-2	many	NA	TRBJ2-1	TGTGCCAGCAGCTTAATGGGGGTTGGGTACAATGAGCAGTTCTTC	CASSLMGVGYNEQFF
TRBV30	NA	TRBD1	TRBJ1-5	TGTGCCTGGAGTGTGGCAGGGGGCTATCAGCCCCAGCATTTT	CAWSVAGGYQPQHF
TRBV6-1	few	TRBD1	TRBJ2-1	TGTGCCAGCAGTGCCGGAGGGACAGGGGGCGACGAGCAGTTCTTC	CASSAGGTGGDEQFF
TRBV3-1	few	NA	TRBJ2-1	TGTGCCAGCAGCCAAGTTCACAATGAGCAGTTCTTC	CASSQVHNEQFF
TRBV7-3	many	TRBD1	TRBJ2-7	TGTGCCAGCAGTTCCCGGGACAGGGGCTACGAGCAGTACTTC	CASSSRDRGYEQYF
TRBV28	NA	NA	TRBJ1-4	TGTGCCAGCAAGAACTCAGACAGCAATGAAAAACTGTTTTTT	CASKNSDSNEKLFF
TRBV7-9	NA	TRBD2	TRBJ2-1	TGTGCCAGCAGCTTAGGGATTCCAGCGGGAGGGCCTTTCAGTGAGCAGTTCTTC	CASSLGIPAGGPFSEQFF
TRBV28	many	TRBD2	TRBJ2-1	TGTGCCAGCAGTCATGGGGGGAAGGGGACTAGCGAATTCTTC	CASSHGGKGTSEFF
TRBV5-1	NA	NA	TRBJ1-1	TGCGCCAGCAGGGGGGGGGCAGTGCGGAACACTGAAGCTTTCTTT	CASRGGAVRNTEAFF
TRBV20-1	NA	NA	TRBJ1-1	TGCAGTGCTAGACGACGGCTCCCTTTTGGCACTGAAGCTTTCTTT	CSARRRLPFGTEAFF
TRBV6-5	NA	NA	TRBJ2-5	TGTGCCAGCAGTTTGGCCGGACTGGGGCAAGAGACCCAGTACTTC	CASSLAGLGQETQYF
TRBV30	NA	NA	TRBJ2-1	TGTGCCTGGAGGCCCAGCATGAATGAGCAGTTCTTC	CAWRPSMNEQFF
TRBV28	many	NA	TRBJ1-1	TGTGCCAGCAGAAACAGGGCGGGTACTGAAGCTTTCTTT	CASRNRAGTEAFF